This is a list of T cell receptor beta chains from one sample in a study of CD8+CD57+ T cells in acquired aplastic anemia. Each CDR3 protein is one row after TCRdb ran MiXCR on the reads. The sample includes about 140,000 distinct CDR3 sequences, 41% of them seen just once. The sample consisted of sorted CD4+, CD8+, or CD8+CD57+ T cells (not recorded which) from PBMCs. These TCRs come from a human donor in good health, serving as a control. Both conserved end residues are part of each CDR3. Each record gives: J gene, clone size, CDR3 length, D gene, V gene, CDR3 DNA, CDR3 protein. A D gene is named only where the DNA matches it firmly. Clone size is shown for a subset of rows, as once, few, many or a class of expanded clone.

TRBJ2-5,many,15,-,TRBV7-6,TGTGCCAGCGGGAGAGGCGCGGGCCCTCAAGAGACCCAGTACTTC,CASGRGAGPQETQYF
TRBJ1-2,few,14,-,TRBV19,TGTGCCAGTAGTATGGTCCTACCGTCCGATGGCTACACCTTC,CASSMVLPSDGYTF
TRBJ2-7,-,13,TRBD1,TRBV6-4,TGTGCCAGCAGACTACGGGACAGGGGCCGGCAGTACTTC,CASRLRDRGRQYF
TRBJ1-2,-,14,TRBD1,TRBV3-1,TGTGCCAGCAGCTTAGGGGCAGGGGGCAATGGCTACACCTTC,CASSLGAGGNGYTF
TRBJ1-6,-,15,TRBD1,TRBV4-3,TGCGCCAGCAGCAACAACCGGGACAGAAATTCACCCCTCCACTTT,CASSNNRDRNSPLHF
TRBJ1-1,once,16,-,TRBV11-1,TGTGCCAGCAGCCCACTCCTCGGGCGGTCGAACACTGAAGCTTTCTTT,CASSPLLGRSNTEAFF
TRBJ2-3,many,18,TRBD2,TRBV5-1,TGCGCCAGCAGCTTGGGAGCTAGCGGGAGGGCCGGCACAGATACGCAGTATTTT,CASSLGASGRAGTDTQYF
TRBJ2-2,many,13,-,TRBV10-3,TGTGCCAGCAGTGACCGGGAGACCGGGGAGCTGTTTTTT,CASSDRETGELFF
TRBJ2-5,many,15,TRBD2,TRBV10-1,TGCGCCAGCAGTGAATCAGCGGGGGGACAAGAGACCCAGTACTTC,CASSESAGGQETQYF
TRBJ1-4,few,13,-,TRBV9,TGTGCCAGCAGCGGAGACCAGGGAGAAAAACTGTTTTTT,CASSGDQGEKLFF
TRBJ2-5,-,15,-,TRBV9,TGTGCCAGCACCGTCCGGGACTTACCTCAAGAGACCCAGTACTTC,CASTVRDLPQETQYF
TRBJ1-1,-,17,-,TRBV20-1,TGCAGTGCTAGAGATCTACAGGAACGTTGGGCGGACACTGAAGCTTTCTTT,CSARDLQERWADTEAFF
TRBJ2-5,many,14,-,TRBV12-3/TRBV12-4,TGTGCCAGCAGTTTTTTGGCTCGTCAAGAGACCCAGTACTTC,CASSFLARQETQYF
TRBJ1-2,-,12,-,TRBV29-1,TGCAGCGTTGATACAGGCACCTATGGCTACACCTTC,CSVDTGTYGYTF
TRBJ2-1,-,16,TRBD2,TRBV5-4,TGTGCCAGCAGCTGGGCCCAGGGACTAGCGTTCTATGAGCAGTTCTTC,CASSWAQGLAFYEQFF
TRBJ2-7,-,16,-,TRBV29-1,TGCAGCGTTGAAGCGGGTGATCGACAGCCCCCCTACGAGCAGTACTTC,CSVEAGDRQPPYEQYF
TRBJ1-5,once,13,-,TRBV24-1,TGTGCCACCAGTGATAGGGCCGATCAGCCCCAGCATTTT,CATSDRADQPQHF
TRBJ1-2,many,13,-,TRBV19,TGTGCCAGTAGTATAGCACAGGCTTATGGCTACACCTTC,CASSIAQAYGYTF
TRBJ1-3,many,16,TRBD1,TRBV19,TGTGCCAGTAGTATTCGAGACAGGGGCTCTGGAAACACCATATATTTT,CASSIRDRGSGNTIYF
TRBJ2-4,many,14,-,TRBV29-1,TGCAGCGTTGTGGCGGGTTCATCCAAAAACATTCAGTACTTC,CSVVAGSSKNIQYF
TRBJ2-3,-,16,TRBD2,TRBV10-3,TGTGCCATCACCCAGACTAGCGGGGGTAGCACAGATACGCAGTATTTT,CAITQTSGGSTDTQYF
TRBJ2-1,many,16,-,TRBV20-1,TGCAGTGCTAGAGATCGCGGACCAAGCTCCTACAATGAGCAGTTCTTC,CSARDRGPSSYNEQFF
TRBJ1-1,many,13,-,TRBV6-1,TGTGCCAGCAGGGATCGGGAGGCCACTGAAGCTTTCTTT,CASRDREATEAFF
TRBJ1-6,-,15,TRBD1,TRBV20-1,TGCAGTGCTAGAGGGGACAGGGGGATAAATTCACCCCTCCACTTT,CSARGDRGINSPLHF
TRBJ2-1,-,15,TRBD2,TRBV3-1,TGTGCCAGCAGCCAAGGGCCTAGCGGGATGAAAAAGCAGTTCTTC,CASSQGPSGMKKQFF
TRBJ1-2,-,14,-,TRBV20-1,TGCAGTGCTAGTGGGCAGCGAGACCCCTATGGCTACACCTTC,CSASGQRDPYGYTF
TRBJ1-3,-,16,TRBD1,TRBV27,TGTGCCAGCAGTTTATTTGGGACAGGGATCGGAAACACCATATATTTT,CASSLFGTGIGNTIYF
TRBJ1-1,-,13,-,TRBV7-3,TGTGCCAGCGGAGTCAGCATGAACACTGAAGCTTTCTTT,CASGVSMNTEAFF
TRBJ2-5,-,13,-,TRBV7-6,TGTGCCAGCAGCCCGGGGTTACCAGAGACCCAGTACTTC,CASSPGLPETQYF
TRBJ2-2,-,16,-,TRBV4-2,TGTGCCAGCAGCCGAGATCCTAGTGGGGTCACCGGGGAGCTGTTTTTT,CASSRDPSGVTGELFF
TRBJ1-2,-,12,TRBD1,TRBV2,TGTGCCAGCAGGAGACAGGGGGAAGGCTACACCTTC,CASRRQGEGYTF
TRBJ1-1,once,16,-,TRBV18,TGTGCCAGCTCCCAACAGCCAGGGACGAAGGGGTCTGAAGCTTTCTTT,CASSQQPGTKGSEAFF
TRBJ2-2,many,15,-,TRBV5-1,TGCGCCAGCAGCTTGGAGGGCCTTAACACCGGGGAGCTGTTTTTT,CASSLEGLNTGELFF
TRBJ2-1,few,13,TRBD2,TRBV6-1,TGTGCCAGCAGTGGTTTGAGGGAGGGTGAGCAGTTCTTC,CASSGLREGEQFF
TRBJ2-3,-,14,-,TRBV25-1,TGTGCCAGCAGTGACCCCTCGGTTGCAGATACGCAGTATTTT,CASSDPSVADTQYF
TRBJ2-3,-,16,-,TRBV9,TGTGCCAGCAGCGTAGGGACTGCAACTAGCACAGATACGCAGTATTTT,CASSVGTATSTDTQYF
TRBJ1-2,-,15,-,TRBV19,TGTGCCAGTAGGGCTGGAGAGTACCCTGGCTATGGCTACACCTTC,CASRAGEYPGYGYTF
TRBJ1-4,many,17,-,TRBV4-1,TGCGCCAGCAGCCAGAGCGAGACTCGAGGGGCCGGGGAAAAACTGTTTTTT,CASSQSETRGAGEKLFF
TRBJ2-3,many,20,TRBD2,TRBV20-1,TGCAGTGCTAGAGACCCTTTCGGACTAGCGGGAGTAACGGGGTCAGATACGCAGTATTTT,CSARDPFGLAGVTGSDTQYF
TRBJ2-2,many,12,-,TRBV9,TGTGCCAGCAGCGTAGTTGGCGGGGAGCTGTTTTTT,CASSVVGGELFF
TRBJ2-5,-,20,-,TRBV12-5,TGTGCTAGTAGTTTGGTAATGGACGGGCGGACACCCAATGGGGCAGAGACCCAGTACTTC,CASSLVMDGRTPNGAETQYF
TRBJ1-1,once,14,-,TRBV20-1,TGCAGTGCCCCAAGTGGGCAGTTGAACACTGAAGCTTTCTTT,CSAPSGQLNTEAFF
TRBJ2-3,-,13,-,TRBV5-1,TGCGCCAGCAGCACCCGGACAGCCGATACGCAGTATTTT,CASSTRTADTQYF
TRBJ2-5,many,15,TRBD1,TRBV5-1,TGCGCCAGCAGCTTCGAGGGACAGGGGATGGAGACCCAGTACTTC,CASSFEGQGMETQYF
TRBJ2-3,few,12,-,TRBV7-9,TGTGCCAGCAGCTTAAAGGAACATACGCAGTATTTT,CASSLKEHTQYF
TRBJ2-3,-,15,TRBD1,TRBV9,TGTGCCAGCAGCTTCTGGACAGGGGGAGGAGATACGCAGTATTTT,CASSFWTGGGDTQYF
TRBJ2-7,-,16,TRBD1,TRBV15,TGTGCCACCAGCAGGGCTGGGACAGGTTCCTCCTACGAGCAGTACTTC,CATSRAGTGSSYEQYF
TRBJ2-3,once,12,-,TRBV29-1,TGCAGCGTGAGCGGAGACGCAGATACGCAGTATTTT,CSVSGDADTQYF
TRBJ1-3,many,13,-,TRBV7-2,TGTGCCAGCAGCCCGATGGCTGGAAACACCATATATTTT,CASSPMAGNTIYF
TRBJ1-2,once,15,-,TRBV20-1,TGCAGTGCTAGAGATCCCCAGAGTGCTAACTATGGCTACACCTTC,CSARDPQSANYGYTF
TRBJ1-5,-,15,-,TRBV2,TGTGCCAGCAGTGCCAGCCCCAATGGCAATCAGCCCCAGCATTTT,CASSASPNGNQPQHF